One and the same sample provided the 5 T cell receptor beta chains below, sequenced in a study of blood T cell repertoires in COVID-19 (dated by TCRdb to the early 2020s). The library relied on the immunoSEQ multiplex PCR assay. In TCRdb, the immuneACCESS table is reduced to in-frame sequences with V and J assigned. These tables do not hold every clone; where another copy was compared, an unresolved V gene accounts for under half, and the others remain unexplained. The sample table shows a few hundred thousand clones, and approximately 84% are seen once. 0.9% to 1.2% of the sample is in the top ten clones. Sequencing was carried out using PBMCs or T cells enriched from blood (not recorded which). The receptors stem from a woman in her twenties or thirties who had recovered from COVID-19.

This chain connects TRBV5-3 to TRBJ2-7; TRBD1 might be the D (5 bases). TRBV5-3 belongs to the ORF category, with a function that is uncertain. The CDR3 spans 14 residues. V lost 4 bases, J lost 4 bases, and 15 bases lay in between. The CDR3 region has the DNA TGTGCCAGAAGCACCTCGACAGCTAGTTACGAGCAGTACTTC. Its translation is CARSTSTASYEQYF.

J is TRBJ2-2 and V is TRBV11-3, with 9 bases identical to TRBD1. V was pared by 2 bases and J by 6 bases, with 4 bases of the junction left unmatched. This CDR3 is built from 15 residues. Germline V gene lookup returns CDR1 SGHNT and CDR2 YENEEA. The CDR3 protein is CASSLRGQGPGELFF. For the CDR3, the DNA is TGTGCCAGCAGCTTAAGGGGACAGGGCCCCGGGGAGCTGTTTTTT.

This chain connects TRBV5-4 to TRBJ2-7; TRBD1 agrees at 9 bases. V trimming: 4 bases; J trimming: 5 bases; junction bases outside the gene matches: 13. This CDR3 contains 16 residues. Germline V gene data show CDR1 as SGHNT and CDR2 as YYREEE (reference sequence). In nucleotides, the CDR3 is TGTGCCAGCAGCCCCTCGGCCGGACAGGGGAATAACGAGCAGTACTTC. Translation: CASSPSAGQGNNEQYF.

V is TRBV7-9 and J is TRBJ1-6, with D possibly being TRBD1 (6 bases). V was trimmed by 1 base and J by 7 bases, leaving 14 bases between them. Germline V gene data show CDR1 as SEHNR and CDR2 as FQNEAQ (reference sequence). The CDR3 consists of 16 residues. The CDR3 coding sequence is TGTGCCAGCAGCTTAGGAGGGACATCGGGAAATTCACCCCTCCACTTT. Residues: CASSLGGTSGNSPLHF.

The rearrangement links TRBV6-1 to TRBJ1-1; D is ambiguous. Trimming removed 1 base from V and 1 base from J, with 10 bases in between. CDR3 length: 15 amino acids. Germline V gene sequence: CDR1 MNHNS, CDR2 SASEGT. In DNA, the CDR3 is TGTGCCAGCAGTGAAGTCCCAGATTCGAACACTGAAGCTTTCTTT. This sequence encodes CASSEVPDSNTEAFF.